This entry is about one TCR beta chain. The antigen it binds to is not known. No base quality information exists; no much larger clone differs at one position. The immunoSEQ Assay was used to sequence TCR beta CDR3 regions from DNA. Under the source paper's analysis protocol: To compute T cell density, TCR beta template counts were normalized to usable DNA, which was estimated by amplifying housekeeping genes. Richness was estimated with the preseqR package, extrapolating to 400,000 templates for PBMC samples and 120,000 templates for tissue samples. Clonality was defined as one minus Pielou's evenness. Tissue-enriched TCRs were identified by differential abundance testing using productive amino-acid clonotypes, minimum total count 5 and alpha 0.1. Repertoire overlap between compartments was quantified with the Jaccard Index and Morisita Overlap Index. GLIPH grouped TCR beta CDR3s together with public tetramer-defined viral CDR3s, and a viral motif had to include at least three viral sequences and show V-gene enrichment. This immuneACCESS table, as held by TCRdb, lists in-frame sequences with V and J called but not all clones. Of the missing ones, under half trace to an unresolved V gene in checked studies; the others have no known cause. The V and J calls and clone size were taken over from that table, and D and trimming were inferred from the DNA. This sample has roughly 72,000 clones in its table, and approximately 80% of those were observed once. Of the sample, 7.5% to 10% falls within the top ten clones.

At diagnosis, peripheral blood, uninvolved tumor-adjacent lung and tumor were collected and were preserved as a mix of fresh-frozen and FFPE material. For TCR repertoire profiling, blood samples were analyzed as peripheral blood mononuclear cells. CDR1 and CDR2 (LNHDA, SQIVND) derive from the germline V gene (reference sequence). V and J are trimmed by 3 bases and 0 bases, and the gene matches miss 2 bases of the junction. The CDR3 measures 14 amino acids from cysteine to phenylalanine. The DNA shown is the 42-base CDR3, in frame from base 1. These data originate in a study of T cells in localized non-small cell lung cancer (dated by TCRdb to 2018 to 2020). Background for the entire study: T cell repertoires of more than 200 early-stage NSCLC patients were analyzed, with tumors being compared against uninvolved tumor-adjacent lungs. The cohort consisted of under 300 treatment-naive NSCLC patients whose localized lung tumors had been resected. The mean age of the NSCLC patients was just over 65 years, with about 120 men and 95 to 110 women. Broader findings and caveats from the paper: Because of the exploratory design, TCR variables were selected using unadjusted p-values without false-discovery rate correction. Because multi-region tumor sequencing was not done, intratumor heterogeneity could not be ruled out. Uninvolved tumor-adjacent lung showed the highest T cell clonality, higher than tumor, which suggests more focused antigenic responses in the uninvolved tumor-adjacent lung. Longer overall survival was associated with higher blood T cell density, whereas shorter survival was associated with higher adjacent-lung clonality. Of the top 100 tumor clones, a median of around 57 were detected in paired uninvolved adjacent lung; 28 were also among that lung's top 100.

The V and J genes are TRBV19 and TRBJ2-7, with 7 central nucleotides matching TRBD1. This receptor was obtained from a female donor of 60 years or more with stage I lung adenocarcinoma. This specimen consisted of peripheral blood, obtained before any cancer treatment. DNA sequence: TGTGCCAGTAGTATGGACAGGAGCTCCTACGAGCAGTACTTC. Translated, this gives CASSMDRSSYEQYF.